This entry lists 15 T cell receptor beta chains sequenced from one sample in a study of OX40 agonist ivuxolimab in advanced cancers. Profiling relied on immunoSEQ multiplex PCR, and the TCRdb table lists in-frame clones only, not all of them. The table records 35,000 to 40,000 clones, approximately 82% of them present only once. This material consisted of CD4+ or CD8+ T cells sorted from blood, taken in a trial of the OX40 agonist ivuxolimab. These receptors originate from an adult with an advanced solid tumor such as melanoma, head and neck, liver or kidney cancer.

This clone has only a few counts. The V and J genes are TRBV14 and TRBJ2-7; 8 nucleotides align to TRBD2. The V gene end was trimmed by 4 bases and the J gene end by 5 bases; junction bases not matched to a gene: 10. Germline-derived CDR1 and CDR2 are SGHDN and FVKESK. CDR3 size: 15 residues. CDR3 amino acids: CASSRRLARDNEQYF. The CDR3 nucleotides are TGTGCCAGCAGCCGAAGACTAGCGAGAGACAACGAGCAGTACTTC.

This clone qualifies as medium-sized (0.01 to 0.1%). V is TRBV7-8 and J is TRBJ1-2; D remains ambiguous. Looked up from germline, CDR1 is SGHVS and CDR2 is FQNEAQ. Trimming removed 0 bases at V and 7 bases at J, with 15 bases between. This CDR3 has 15 amino acids. For the CDR3, the DNA is TGTGCCAGCAGCTTAGCCGTCAGCGGGTTACGTGGCTACACCTTC. Translated: CASSLAVSGLRGYTF.

This chain joins TRBV28 and TRBJ1-2, with 9 bases lining up with TRBD1. V dropped 5 bases and J dropped 5; count of bases not matched to a gene: 9. The CDR3 consists of 15 residues. In germline, CDR1 is MDHEN, CDR2 SYDVKM. The CDR3 DNA reads TGTGCCAGCAGTGATCGGACAGGGGTTCTGTATGGCTACACCTTC. Translation: CASSDRTGVLYGYTF.

The sample holds a few counts of this clone. This chain uses TRBV7-3 with TRBJ2-7; a possible D gene is TRBD2 (5 bases). Germline CDR1 is SGHTA and CDR2 is FQGTGA. Trimming took 5 bases from V and 2 from J, leaving 13 bases between them. This CDR3 comprises 14 residues. CDR3: CASSEGPGPYEQYF. The CDR3 DNA sequence: TGTGCCAGCAGCGAGGGCCCCGGTCCCTACGAGCAGTACTTC.

The chain has TRBV29-1 and TRBJ1-4; 8 nucleotides match TRBD1. This CDR3 comprises 15 residues. CDR1 SQVTM and CDR2 ANQGSEA come from the germline V gene. Trimming removed 6 bases from V and 7 bases from J; junction bases left unmatched: 13. CDR3 residues: CSVSPGGTRGEKLFF. CDR3 nucleotides: TGCAGCGTCTCCCCAGGGGGCACAAGGGGTGAAAAACTGTTTTTT.

The chain uses TRBV6-1 and TRBJ1-2; D gene ambiguous. Germline CDR1 and CDR2: MNHNS and SASEGT. This CDR3 contains 12 residues. V dropped 10 bases and J dropped 4 bases, with 13 bases sitting between them. The CDR3 sequence: CAISGVIYGYTF. CDR3 bases: TGTGCCATCTCGGGAGTGATCTATGGCTACACCTTC.

The rearrangement links TRBV7-9 to TRBJ1-1, with TRBD1 as a possible D gene (6 bases). The length of the CDR3 is 14 residues. Per the germline V gene, CDR1 is SEHNR and CDR2 is FQNEAQ (reference sequence). V lost 1 base and J lost 5, with 11 bases in between. CDR3 sequence (DNA): TGTGCCAGCAGCTTAGTTGGGGGGCATACTGAAGCTTTCTTT. Its protein product is CASSLVGGHTEAFF. Full variable domain (outside the CDR3, taken from reference TRBV7-9 and TRBJ1-1): DTGVSQNPRHKITKRGQNVTFRCDPISEHNRLYWYRQTLGQGPEFLTYFQNEAQLEKSRLLSDRFSAERPKGSFSTLEIQRTEQGDSAMYLCASSLVGGHTEAFFGQGTRLTVV.

The rearrangement joins TRBV7-2 to TRBJ2-3; D is uncertain. CDR1 is SGHTA, CDR2 FQGNSA, per germline. The CDR3 sequence is 15 residues long. Trimming removed 2 bases at V and 0 bases at J, with 9 bases between. CDR3 DNA sequence: TGTGCCAGCAGCTTAAACAGTTACAGCACAGATACGCAGTATTTT. This encodes CASSLNSYSTDTQYF. The full variable domain, completed using reference TRBV7-2 and TRBJ2-3, is GAGVSQSPSNKVTEKGKDVELRCDPISGHTALYWYRQSLGQGLEFLIYFQGNSAPDKSGLPSDRFSAERTGGSVSTLTIQRTQQEDSAVYLCASSLNSYSTDTQYFGPGTRLTVL.

The V gene is TRBV7-9, the J gene TRBJ2-2, with TRBD2 as a possible D gene (6 bases). The germline CDR1 and CDR2 sequences are SEHNR and FQNEAQ (reference sequence). The V and J ends lost 2 bases and 5 bases respectively, with 15 bases between them. The CDR3 covers 16 residues. DNA for the CDR3: TGTGCCAGCAGCTTACTGCCGGGAGAGGGAACCGGGGAGCTGTTTTTT. Protein sequence: CASSLLPGEGTGELFF.

The chain uses TRBV19 and TRBJ2-1; 10 bases agree with TRBD2. This CDR3 has 13 amino acids. Germline trimming cut 7 bases from V and 4 bases from J; bases unmatched to any gene: 1. Germline V gives CDR1 LNHDA, CDR2 SQIVND (reference sequence). The CDR3 DNA is TGTGCCAGTAAGGGACTAGCGTACAATGAGCAGTTCTTC. Protein sequence: CASKGLAYNEQFF.

The rearrangement uses TRBV5-4 and TRBJ2-5, with D possibly called TRBD1 or TRBD2 (6 bases each). Looked up from germline, CDR1 is SGHNT and CDR2 is YYREEE (reference sequence). The CDR3 is made up of 15 amino acids. Trimming stripped 3 bases from V and 4 bases from J, with 16 bases between. CDR3 region: CASSSGWGAGETQYF. CDR3 DNA: TGTGCCAGCAGCTCAGGCTGGGGGGCTGGAGAGACCCAGTACTTC. The complete variable domain, with remaining parts taken from reference TRBV5-4 and TRBJ2-5, reads ETGVTQSPTHLIKTRGQQVTLRCSSQSGHNTVSWYQQALGQGPQFIFQYYREEENGRGNFPPRFSGLQFPNYSSELNVNALELDDSALYLCASSSGWGAGETQYFGPGTRLLVL.

The J gene is TRBJ2-2, the V gene TRBV10-3; TRBD2 agrees at 7 bases. Germline trimming cut 4 bases from V and 4 bases from J; bases unmatched to any gene: 9. This CDR3 has 16 residues. Looked up from germline, CDR1 is ENHRY and CDR2 is SYGVKD. The CDR3 here is CAISGSGGPGTGELFF. CDR3 DNA sequence: TGTGCCATCAGTGGCTCGGGGGGTCCAGGCACCGGGGAGCTGTTTTTT.

V is TRBV12-5 and J is TRBJ1-2; no clear D. V was shortened by 2 bases and J by 4 bases, with 11 bases between the two germline ends. The CDR3 totals 14 residues. Germline V gene data show CDR1 as LGHNT and CDR2 as FRNRAP. This CDR3 reads CASGLRVESYGYTF. DNA of the CDR3: TGTGCTAGTGGTTTGCGGGTGGAAAGCTATGGCTACACCTTC.

This chain links TRBV7-9 with TRBJ2-1, with 10 bases aligning to TRBD2. CDR3 length: 15 residues. V was pared by 5 bases and J by 4 bases, with 5 bases of the junction left unmatched. The germline V gene has CDR1 SEHNR and CDR2 FQNEAQ (reference sequence). This CDR3 is CASSASAGGYNEQFF. In DNA form, the CDR3 reads TGTGCCAGCAGCGCGTCAGCGGGGGGGTACAATGAGCAGTTCTTC.

The chain employs TRBV27 and TRBJ2-7; a possible D gene is TRBD2 (6 bases). The CDR3 sequence is 14 residues long. Germline CDR1 is MNHEY and CDR2 is SMNVEV (reference sequence). The V gene lost 3 bases and the J gene lost 2 bases, with 11 bases spanning the gap. CDR3 protein: CASSFGGITYEQYF. The CDR3 bases are TGTGCCAGCAGTTTCGGCGGGATCACCTACGAGCAGTACTTC.